Sequencing of this TCR beta chain was carried out in a study of T cell changes during pregnancy in multiple sclerosis. V trimming: 5 bases; J trimming: 8 bases; junction bases outside the gene matches: 5. Germline-derived CDR1 and CDR2 are LNHDA and SQIVND (reference sequence). The CDR3 covers 15 residues. The assay was immunoSEQ multiplex PCR, and TCRdb's table has in-frame clones only and misses some. Of 55,000 to 65,000 clones in the sample, about nine tenths were seen once. The chain uses TRBV19 and TRBJ2-1; 14 bases map to TRBD2. This specimen consisted of peripheral blood, obtained in the first trimester of pregnancy. This sequence was found in a female donor in good health, enrolled as a control in a pregnancy study. The CDR3 protein is CASSSTSGGAHEQFF. The CDR3, as DNA: TGTGCCAGTAGTTCGACTAGCGGGGGGGCCCATGAGCAGTTCTTC. The full variable domain, completed using reference TRBV19 and TRBJ2-1, is DGGITQSPKYLFRKEGQNVTLSCEQNLNHDAMYWYRQDPGQGLRLIYYSQIVNDFQKGDIAEGYSVSREKKESFPLTVTSAQKNPTAFYLCASSSTSGGAHEQFFGPGTRLTVL.